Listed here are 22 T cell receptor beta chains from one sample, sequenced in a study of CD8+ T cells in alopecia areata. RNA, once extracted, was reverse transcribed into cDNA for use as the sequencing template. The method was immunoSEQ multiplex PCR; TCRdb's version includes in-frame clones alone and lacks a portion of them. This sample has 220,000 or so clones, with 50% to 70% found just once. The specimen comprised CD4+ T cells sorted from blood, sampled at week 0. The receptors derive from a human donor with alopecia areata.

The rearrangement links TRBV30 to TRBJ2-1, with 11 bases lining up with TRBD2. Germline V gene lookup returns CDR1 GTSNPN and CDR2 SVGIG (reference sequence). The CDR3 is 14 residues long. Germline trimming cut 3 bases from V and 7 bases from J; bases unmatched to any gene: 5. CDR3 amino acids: CAWRLAGAGNEQFF. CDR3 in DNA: TGTGCCTGGAGACTAGCGGGGGCTGGGAATGAGCAGTTCTTC.

The CDR3 region is CAWNRWRTSVSNTGELFF. CDR3 nucleotides: TGTGCCTGGAATCGGTGGAGGACTAGCGTTTCGAACACCGGGGAGCTGTTTTTT. The V and J genes are TRBV30 and TRBJ2-2; 9 bases agree with TRBD2. Germline loops: CDR1 GTSNPN, CDR2 SVGIG (reference sequence). The CDR3 covers 18 residues. J lost 0 bases, V lost 4 bases, and 12 bases had no gene match.

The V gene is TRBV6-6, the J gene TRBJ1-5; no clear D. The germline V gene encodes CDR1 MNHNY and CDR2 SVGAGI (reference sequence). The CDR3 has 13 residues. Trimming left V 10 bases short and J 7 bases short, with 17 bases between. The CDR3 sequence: CAKLGGRIQPQHF. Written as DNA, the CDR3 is TGTGCCAAGTTAGGAGGAAGGATCCAGCCCCAGCATTTT.

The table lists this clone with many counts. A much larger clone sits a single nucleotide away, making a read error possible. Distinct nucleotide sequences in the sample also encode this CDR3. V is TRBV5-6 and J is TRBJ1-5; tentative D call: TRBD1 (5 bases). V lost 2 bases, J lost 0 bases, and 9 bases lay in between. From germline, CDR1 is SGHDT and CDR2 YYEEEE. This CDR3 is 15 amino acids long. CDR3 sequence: CASSLRGYSNQPQHF. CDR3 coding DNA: TGTGCCAGCAGCTTAAGGGGATATAGCAATCAGCCCCAGCATTTT.

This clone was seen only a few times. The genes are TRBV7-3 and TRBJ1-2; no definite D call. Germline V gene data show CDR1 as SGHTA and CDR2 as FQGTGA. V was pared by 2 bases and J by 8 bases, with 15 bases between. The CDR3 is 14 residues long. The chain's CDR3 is CASSLGPGMEGYTF. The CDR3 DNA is TGTGCCAGCAGCTTAGGTCCCGGGATGGAAGGCTACACCTTC.

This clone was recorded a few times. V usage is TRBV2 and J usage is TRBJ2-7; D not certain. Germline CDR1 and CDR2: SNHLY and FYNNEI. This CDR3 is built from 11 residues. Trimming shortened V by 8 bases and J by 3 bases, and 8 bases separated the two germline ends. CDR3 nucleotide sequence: TGTGCCAGCCAGGTTGACTACGAGCAGTACTTC. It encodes CASQVDYEQYF.

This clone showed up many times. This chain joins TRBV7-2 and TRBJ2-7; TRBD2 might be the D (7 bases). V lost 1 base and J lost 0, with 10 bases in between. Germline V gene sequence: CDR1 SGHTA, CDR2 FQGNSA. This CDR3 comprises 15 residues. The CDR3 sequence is CASSLVAGASYEQYF. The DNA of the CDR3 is TGTGCCAGCAGCTTAGTTGCGGGGGCCTCCTACGAGCAGTACTTC.

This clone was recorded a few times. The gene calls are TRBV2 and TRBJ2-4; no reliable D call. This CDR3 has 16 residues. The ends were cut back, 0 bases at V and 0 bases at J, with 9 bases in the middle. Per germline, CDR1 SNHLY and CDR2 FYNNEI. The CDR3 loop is CASSEAKGLAKNIQYF. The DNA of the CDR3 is TGTGCCAGCAGTGAAGCGAAGGGTTTAGCCAAAAACATTCAGTACTTC.

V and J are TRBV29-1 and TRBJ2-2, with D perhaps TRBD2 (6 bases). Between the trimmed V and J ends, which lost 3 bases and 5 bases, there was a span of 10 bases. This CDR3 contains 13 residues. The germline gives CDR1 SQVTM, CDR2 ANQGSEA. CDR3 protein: CSVERAGTGELFF. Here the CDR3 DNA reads TGCAGCGTTGAGCGGGCGGGGACCGGGGAGCTGTTTTTT.

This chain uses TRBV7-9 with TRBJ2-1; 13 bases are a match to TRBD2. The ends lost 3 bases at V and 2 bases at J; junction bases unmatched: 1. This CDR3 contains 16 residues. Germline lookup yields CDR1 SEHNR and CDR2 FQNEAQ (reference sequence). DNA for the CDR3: TGTGCCAGCAGCTTTGGACTAGCGGGAGCCTACAATGAGCAGTTCTTC. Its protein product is CASSFGLAGAYNEQFF.

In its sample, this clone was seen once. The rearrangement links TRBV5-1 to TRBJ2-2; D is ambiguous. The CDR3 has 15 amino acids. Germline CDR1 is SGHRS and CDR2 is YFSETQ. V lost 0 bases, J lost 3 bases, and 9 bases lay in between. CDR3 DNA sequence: TGCGCCAGCAGCTTGGTGCAGTCCCACACCGGGGAGCTGTTTTTT. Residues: CASSLVQSHTGELFF.

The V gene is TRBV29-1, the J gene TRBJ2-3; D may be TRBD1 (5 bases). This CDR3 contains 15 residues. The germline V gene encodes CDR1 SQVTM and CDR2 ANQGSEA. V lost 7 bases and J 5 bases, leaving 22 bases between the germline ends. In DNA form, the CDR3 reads TGCAGCGGGGAAGGGGCCCGTGGAGTAGTAGATACGCAGTATTTT. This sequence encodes CSGEGARGVVDTQYF.

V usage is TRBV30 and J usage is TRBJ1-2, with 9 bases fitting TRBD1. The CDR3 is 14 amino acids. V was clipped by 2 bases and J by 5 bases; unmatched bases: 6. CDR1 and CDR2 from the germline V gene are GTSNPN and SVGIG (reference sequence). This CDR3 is CAWSLGQGLYGYTF. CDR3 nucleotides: TGTGCCTGGAGTCTTGGACAGGGGTTATATGGCTACACCTTC.

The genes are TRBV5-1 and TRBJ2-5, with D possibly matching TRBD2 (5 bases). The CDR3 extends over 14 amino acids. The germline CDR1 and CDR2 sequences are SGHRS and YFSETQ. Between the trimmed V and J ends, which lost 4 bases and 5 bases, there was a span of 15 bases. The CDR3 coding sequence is TGCGCCAGCAGCGAGCTGGACTCCGGGGAGACCCAGTACTTC. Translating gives CASSELDSGETQYF.

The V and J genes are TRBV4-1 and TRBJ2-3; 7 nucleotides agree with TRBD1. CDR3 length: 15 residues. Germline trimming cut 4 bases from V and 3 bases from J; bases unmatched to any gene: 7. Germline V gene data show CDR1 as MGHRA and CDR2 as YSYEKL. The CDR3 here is CASSPRQGGTDTQYF. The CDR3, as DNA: TGCGCCAGCAGCCCCCGACAGGGTGGAACAGATACGCAGTATTTT.

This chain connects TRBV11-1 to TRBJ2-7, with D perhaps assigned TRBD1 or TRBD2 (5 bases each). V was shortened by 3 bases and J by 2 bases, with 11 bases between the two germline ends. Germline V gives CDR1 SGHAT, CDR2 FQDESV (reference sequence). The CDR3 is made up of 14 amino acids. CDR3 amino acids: CASSFSGDAYEQYF. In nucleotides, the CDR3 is TGTGCCAGCAGCTTCTCTGGGGACGCCTACGAGCAGTACTTC.

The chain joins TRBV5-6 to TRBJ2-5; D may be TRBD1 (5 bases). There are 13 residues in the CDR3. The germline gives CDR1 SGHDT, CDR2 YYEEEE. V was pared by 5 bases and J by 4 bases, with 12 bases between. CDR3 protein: CASRYNRRETQYF. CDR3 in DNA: TGTGCCAGCAGGTATAACAGGCGAGAGACCCAGTACTTC.

The CDR3 DNA follows: TGTGCCAGTAACCGACTCCAAGATCAGCCCCAGCATTTT. This sequence encodes CASNRLQDQPQHF. The chain links TRBV19 to TRBJ1-5; D call uncertain. The CDR3 is made up of 13 amino acids. The V and J ends lost 7 bases and 5 bases respectively, with 12 bases between them. Germline assignment: CDR1 LNHDA and CDR2 SQIVND (reference sequence).

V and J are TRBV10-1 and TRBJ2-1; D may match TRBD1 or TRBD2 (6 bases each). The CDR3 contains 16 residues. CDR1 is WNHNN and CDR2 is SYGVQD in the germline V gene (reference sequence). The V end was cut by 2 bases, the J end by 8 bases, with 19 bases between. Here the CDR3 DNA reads TGCGCCAGCAGTGAGGGGGGGCTAGCTCGAGGGGATGAGCAGTTCTTC. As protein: CASSEGGLARGDEQFF.

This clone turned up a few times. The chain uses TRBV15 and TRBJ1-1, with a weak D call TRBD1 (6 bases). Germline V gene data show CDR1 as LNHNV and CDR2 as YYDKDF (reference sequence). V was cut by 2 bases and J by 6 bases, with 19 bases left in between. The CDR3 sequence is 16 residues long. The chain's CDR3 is CATSRPGVPFVSEAFF. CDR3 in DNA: TGTGCCACCAGCAGACCAGGGGTCCCATTTGTTTCTGAAGCTTTCTTT.

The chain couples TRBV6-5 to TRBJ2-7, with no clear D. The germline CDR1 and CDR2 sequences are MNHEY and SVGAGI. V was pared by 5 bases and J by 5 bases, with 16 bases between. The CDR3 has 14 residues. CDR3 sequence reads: CASSPRRTFDEQYF. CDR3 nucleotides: TGTGCCAGCAGTCCCCGTCGGACGTTCGACGAGCAGTACTTC.

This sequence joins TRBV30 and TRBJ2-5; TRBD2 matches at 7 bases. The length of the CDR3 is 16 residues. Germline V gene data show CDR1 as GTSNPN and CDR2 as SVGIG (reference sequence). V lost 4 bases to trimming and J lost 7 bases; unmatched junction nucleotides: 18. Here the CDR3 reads CAWTPVSGEGRGTQYF. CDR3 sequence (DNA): TGTGCCTGGACCCCCGTGTCGGGTGAGGGGAGGGGGACCCAGTACTTC.